One and the same sample provided the 30 T cell receptor beta chains below, sequenced in a study of T-cell reconstitution after alpha-beta-depleted transplantation in children. Unique molecular identifiers were incorporated when the TCRbeta library was constructed. TCRdb re-called the PCR reads through MiXCR, storing one row per CDR3 protein. The sample includes 55,000 to 90,000 distinct CDR3 sequences, roughly 5.2% of them seen just once. Sequenced material: PBMCs, mostly from graft donor cells, taken 180 days after TCRalphabeta/CD19-depleted stem cell transplant. The receptors here all came from a boy less than two years old who had a stem cell transplant for acute myeloid leukemia, so the T cells may come from the graft donor.

This clonotype was found many times. The CDR3 DNA reads TGTGCCAGCAGTTTAGCCAGGGACTCCTCCACCGGGGAGCTGTTTTTT. It translates to CASSLARDSSTGELFF. The genes are TRBV12-3 or TRBV12-4 and TRBJ2-2; D may be TRBD2 (6 bases). The CDR3 is made up of 16 amino acids. V dropped 0 bases and J dropped 4 bases, with 12 bases sitting between them.

There are many counts of this clonotype. J is TRBJ2-5 and V is TRBV2; 9 bases fit TRBD2. The V segment lost 7 bases and the J segment 3 bases; nucleotides outside the gene matches: 6. Germline loops: CDR1 SNHLY, CDR2 FYNNEI. The CDR3 runs to 14 residues. The CDR3 nucleotides are TGTGCCAGCATTGCGGGGGGGTCGAAAGAGACCCAGTACTTC. This codes for CASIAGGSKETQYF.

This clonotype was seen at least ten times. This sequence joins TRBV20-1 and TRBJ2-5; D remains ambiguous. The germline CDR1 and CDR2 sequences are DFQATT and SNEGSKA (reference sequence). V was trimmed by 3 bases and J by 1 base, leaving 9 bases between them. CDR3 length: 13 residues. The CDR3 loop reads CSASKATQETQYF. CDR3 sequence (DNA): TGCAGTGCTAGTAAGGCTACCCAAGAGACCCAGTACTTC.

Many counts were recorded for this clonotype. The chain is built from TRBV7-6 and TRBJ1-2, with 9 bases fitting TRBD1. This CDR3 has 14 amino acids. Germline lookup yields CDR1 SGHVS and CDR2 FNYEAQ. After removal of 3 bases from V and 3 bases from J, the junction contained 2 bases not matched to a gene. The CDR3 nucleotides are TGTGCCAGCAGCTTGGGACAGGGAGACTATGGCTACACCTTC. Protein sequence: CASSLGQGDYGYTF.

This clonotype was recorded at least ten times. Here the CDR3 reads CASSTDRGGETQYF. Here the CDR3 DNA reads TGTGCCAGCAGTACCGACAGGGGCGGGGAGACCCAGTACTTC. V gene TRBV2 combines with J gene TRBJ2-5; 8 bases map to TRBD1. V dropped 5 bases and J dropped 5; count of bases not matched to a gene: 7. CDR1 and CDR2 from the germline V gene are SNHLY and FYNNEI. CDR3 length: 14 residues.

This clonotype was counted many times. This sequence joins TRBV6-6 and TRBJ2-3; D remains unclear. V lost 0 bases, J lost 5 bases, and 0 bases lay in between. The CDR3 has 11 amino acids. In germline, CDR1 is MNHNY, CDR2 SVGAGI (reference sequence). The CDR3: CASSYSDTQYF. The CDR3 nucleotides are TGTGCCAGCAGTTACTCAGATACGCAGTATTTT.

This clonotype has ten or more counts. The rearrangement links TRBV7-2 to TRBJ2-2; no clear D. The CDR3 has 13 residues. With 1 base removed from V and 8 bases from J, the gap between germline ends came to 8 bases. Germline CDR1 SGHTA, CDR2 FQGNSA. The CDR3 is CASSLVLSGELFF. The CDR3 nucleotides read TGTGCCAGCAGCTTAGTGCTGTCTGGGGAGCTGTTTTTT.

This clonotype was seen at least ten times. This chain links TRBV30 with TRBJ2-7; 11 positions agree with TRBD2. The CDR3 runs to 14 residues. V lost 0 bases, J lost 7 bases, and 5 bases stayed unmatched. Germline CDR1 GTSNPN, CDR2 SVGIG (reference sequence). The CDR3 loop reads CAWSVLAGENEQYF. The CDR3 DNA follows: TGTGCCTGGAGTGTACTAGCGGGGGAAAATGAGCAGTACTTC.

Many counts were recorded for this clonotype. This rearrangement joins TRBV13 to TRBJ1-5; 7 nucleotides agree with TRBD1. This CDR3 has 14 residues. The V and J ends lost 5 bases and 4 bases, in that order; junction bases with no gene match: 5. Germline CDR1 PRHDT, CDR2 FYEKMQ (reference sequence). CDR3: CASSGQGENQPQHF. For the CDR3, the DNA is TGTGCCAGCAGCGGTCAGGGGGAAAATCAGCCCCAGCATTTT.

This clonotype was recorded at least ten times. This rearrangement joins TRBV20-1 to TRBJ2-3; 10 nucleotides match TRBD2. The CDR3 consists of 16 residues. The germline V gene encodes CDR1 DFQATT and CDR2 SNEGSKA (reference sequence). Losses at the gene ends were 6 bases for V and 5 bases for J; bases not matched to a gene: 14. The DNA for the CDR3 is TGCAGTGCCCTGATCCCCACTAGCGGGGTTAGAGATACGCAGTATTTT. It translates to CSALIPTSGVRDTQYF.

This clonotype was picked up many times. The V and J genes are TRBV10-3 and TRBJ2-7; TRBD1 matches 12 bases. CDR3 length: 15 amino acids. V shed 6 bases and J 2 bases; nucleotides not matched to a gene: 5. From germline, CDR1 is ENHRY and CDR2 SYGVKD. CDR3 sequence (DNA): TGTGCCATCAGCCAGGGACAGGGGGCGCCCTACGAGCAGTACGTC. Residues: CAISQGQGAPYEQYV.

This clonotype showed up many times. The chain joins TRBV5-1 to TRBJ2-1, with D perhaps matching TRBD1 (6 bases). The CDR3 has 13 amino acids. Per germline, CDR1 SGHRS and CDR2 YFSETQ. Deletions cut 4 bases from V and 8 bases from J, with 13 bases between. In DNA form, the CDR3 reads TGCGCCAGCAGCGGAAGTAACAGGGATGAGCAGTTCTTC. Amino acids: CASSGSNRDEQFF.

The table lists this clonotype with many counts. The chain links TRBV5-1 to TRBJ1-1; no clear D. This CDR3 contains 14 residues. Trimming left V 0 bases short and J 5 bases short, with 11 bases between. Germline CDR1 reads SGHRS; CDR2 reads YFSETQ. The CDR3 protein is CASSLGPSGTEAFF. CDR3 bases: TGCGCCAGCAGCTTGGGCCCCTCGGGGACTGAAGCTTTCTTT.

This clonotype has only a few counts. The J gene is TRBJ2-2, the V gene TRBV5-1; D is unclear. This CDR3 comprises 15 residues. Germline CDR1 and CDR2: SGHRS and YFSETQ. V gave up 0 bases and J gave up 4 bases, with 10 bases separating them. The CDR3 spells CASSLGQRSTGELFF. The CDR3 DNA reads TGCGCCAGCAGCTTGGGGCAGAGATCCACCGGGGAGCTGTTTTTT.

This clonotype has a handful of counts. One base away lies a much larger clone, so this may be a sequencing read error. V is TRBV12-3 or TRBV12-4 and J is TRBJ2-2; 15 nucleotides line up with TRBD2. The CDR3 extends over 17 amino acids. CDR3 amino acids: CASSFGLAGGNTGELSF. The CDR3 DNA is TGTGCCAGCAGTTTCGGACTAGCGGGGGGGAACACCGGGGAGCTGTCTTTT.

This clonotype was seen many times. The chain couples TRBV7-8 to TRBJ1-5; tentative D call: TRBD1 (5 bases). V was clipped by 2 bases and J by 3 bases, with 14 bases between them. CDR1 and CDR2 (germline): SGHVS, FQNEAQ. The CDR3 extends over 16 amino acids. CDR3 region: CASSLLGAHINQPQHF. The CDR3 nucleotides are TGTGCCAGCAGCTTACTAGGGGCCCATATCAATCAGCCCCAGCATTTT.

This clonotype was recorded many times. This chain links TRBV10-3 with TRBJ2-2, with a weak D call TRBD1 (6 bases). In germline, CDR1 is ENHRY, CDR2 SYGVKD. Trimming cost V 8 bases and J 4 bases, with 11 bases left between them. The length of the CDR3 is 13 residues. The CDR3 bases are TGTGCCATCCTTAAGACAGGCACCGGGGAGCTGTTTTTT. Translated, it gives CAILKTGTGELFF.

Ten or more counts support this clonotype. V is TRBV5-6 and J is TRBJ1-6; no clear D. CDR1 and CDR2 (germline): SGHDT, YYEEEE. Trimming pared 0 bases from V and 7 bases from J, leaving 5 bases between. The CDR3 spans 13 residues. The CDR3 bases are TGTGCCAGCAGCTTGGATCGAAATTCACCCCTCCACTTT. Residues: CASSLDRNSPLHF.

This clonotype showed up many times. The chain joins TRBV7-2 to TRBJ2-2; 7 positions match TRBD1. The length of the CDR3 is 14 residues. The germline CDR1 and CDR2 sequences are SGHTA and FQGNSA. The junction had 1 base not matched to a gene; V was cut back by 3 bases and J by 3 bases. CDR3: CASSLTGHTGELFF. DNA for the CDR3: TGTGCCAGCAGCTTGACAGGGCACACCGGGGAGCTGTTTTTT.

This clonotype was counted at least ten times. The rearrangement joins TRBV29-1 to TRBJ1-1; D remains ambiguous. Looked up from germline, CDR1 is SQVTM and CDR2 is ANQGSEA. This CDR3 has 13 amino acids. Trimming removed 5 bases from V and 6 bases from J, with 16 bases in between. CDR3 bases: TGCAGCGTTTGGCGTTTGGCAGTCCCTGAAGCTTTCTTT. Its protein product is CSVWRLAVPEAFF.

This clonotype was detected ten times or more. This rearrangement joins TRBV20-1 to TRBJ2-5, with unresolved D. The CDR3 covers 13 residues. V was shortened by 7 bases and J by 5 bases, with 17 bases between the two germline ends. Germline V CDR1 and CDR2: DFQATT, SNEGSKA (reference sequence). The CDR3 nucleotides read TGCAGTGTCATTATCGGATTGGGGGAGACCCAGTACTTC. It encodes CSVIIGLGETQYF.

This clonotype was seen at least ten times. The chain uses TRBV28 and TRBJ1-3, with D perhaps matching TRBD1 (5 bases). V was cut by 1 base and J by 3 bases, with 16 bases left in between. The CDR3 sequence is 17 residues long. The V gene's germline CDR1 is MDHEN and CDR2 SYDVKM. DNA for the CDR3: TGTGCCAGCAGTTTATTGGGGGGTGGGCAGGGTGGAAACACCATATATTTT. Translating it yields CASSLLGGGQGGNTIYF.

This clonotype was seen many times. The rearrangement uses TRBV7-2 and TRBJ2-7, with TRBD1 as a possible D gene (7 bases). The CDR3 consists of 16 residues. Trimming removed 6 bases at V and 5 bases at J, with 23 bases between. Germline V CDR1 and CDR2: SGHTA, FQGNSA. Written as DNA, the CDR3 is TGTGCCAGCAGAAGTGGAGGGGGCCGGTATGAAAACGAGCAGTACTTC. Translation: CASRSGGGRYENEQYF.

This clonotype was seen many times. The rearrangement links TRBV5-5 to TRBJ2-7, with D possibly being TRBD1 (5 bases). CDR1 is SGHKS, CDR2 YYEKEE, per germline (reference sequence). The V gene lost 0 bases and the J gene lost 0 bases, with 19 bases spanning the gap. The CDR3 has 18 residues. CDR3 nucleotides: TGTGCCAGCAGCTTGGGGCGGCAGGGAATGGGTAGCTCCTACGAGCAGTACGTC. It is translated as CASSLGRQGMGSSYEQYV.

This clonotype was recorded many times. The chain joins TRBV9 to TRBJ1-1; 8 positions agree with TRBD1. The germline CDR1 and CDR2 sequences are SGDLS and YYNGEE. The trim removed 0 bases at V and 4 bases at J, leaving 11 bases unmatched. This CDR3 region has 17 residues. CDR3 DNA sequence: TGTGCCAGCAGCGTAGACCCCATTCAGGGGGCCGGCACTGAAGCTTTCTTT. This codes for CASSVDPIQGAGTEAFF.

This clonotype was found many times. CDR3 in amino acids: CASSPGAGRETQYF. The CDR3 coding sequence is TGTGCCAGCAGCCCGGGCGCAGGGAGAGAGACCCAGTACTTC. This chain connects TRBV5-4 to TRBJ2-5, with D perhaps assigned TRBD1 or TRBD2 (5 bases each). Germline V gene lookup returns CDR1 SGHNT and CDR2 YYREEE (reference sequence). V shed 4 bases and J shed 4 bases, with 14 bases lying between them. This CDR3 has 14 amino acids.

In its sample, this clonotype was seen many times. The rearrangement uses TRBV20-1 and TRBJ1-5, with a weak D call TRBD1 (5 bases). V was trimmed by 1 base and J by 3 bases, leaving 13 bases between them. Germline V gene sequence: CDR1 DFQATT, CDR2 SNEGSKA (reference sequence). The CDR3 is 15 amino acids. The CDR3 protein is CSARVTGGTNQPQHF. DNA of the CDR3: TGCAGTGCTAGAGTGACCGGGGGAACCAATCAGCCCCAGCATTTT.

This clonotype was seen at least ten times. This sequence joins TRBV11-2 and TRBJ1-1; 8 bases agree with TRBD1. Germline lookup yields CDR1 SGHAT and CDR2 FQNNGV. The CDR3 spans 13 residues. The V segment lost 8 bases and the J segment 0 bases; nucleotides outside the gene matches: 2. The CDR3 DNA reads as TGTGCCAGCCGGACAGGGATGAACACTGAAGCTTTCTTT. It is translated as CASRTGMNTEAFF.

Ten or more counts support this clonotype. The chain combines TRBV7-2 with TRBJ2-3, with D uncertain. V lost 1 base and J lost 4, with 3 bases in between. Germline V gene sequence: CDR1 SGHTA, CDR2 FQGNSA. This CDR3 region has 12 residues. The CDR3 bases are TGTGCCAGCAGCTTAGTTTCAGATACGCAGTATTTT. Its translation: CASSLVSDTQYF.

This clonotype was counted at least ten times. The J gene is TRBJ1-2, the V gene TRBV4-3; 7 bases fit TRBD1. The ends lost 5 bases at V and 6 bases at J; junction bases unmatched: 6. Germline loops: CDR1 LGHNA, CDR2 YSLEER. CDR3 length: 13 residues. The CDR3 bases are TGCGCCAGCAGCGACAGGGACTACCATGGCTACACCTTC. This translates into CASSDRDYHGYTF.